The rows below give T cell receptor beta chains drawn from one sample of a study of blood T cell repertoires in COVID-19. Measured with immunoSEQ multiplex PCR; TCRdb has only the in-frame clones, and not every one. The table lists about 230,000 clones, about 79% of them singletons. Sample: peripheral blood. These receptors were taken from a man aged 35-49 years who had recovered from COVID-19. Both conserved end residues are trimmed from each CDR3. Clone size appears in some rows only: once, few, many, or a class for an expanded clone.

V	size	length	J	CDR3
TRBV7-2	.	12	TRBJ2-5	ASSLFGDQETQY
TRBV5-4	.	12	TRBJ2-1	ASSFGSSYNEQF
TRBV6-5	.	14	TRBJ2-7	ASSYGTSGSPDEQY
TRBV6-6	.	13	TRBJ1-1	ASRRNPGDGTEAF
TRBV24-1	.	11	TRBJ2-3	ATSVQGEDTQY
TRBV14	few	16	TRBJ2-3	ASSPWTGSSPVTDTQY
TRBV5-5	.	11	TRBJ1-5	ASSVLFSQPQH
TRBV7-2	.	13	TRBJ2-5	ASSLPQGYQETQY
TRBV30	.	14	TRBJ2-1	AWSPLAGGPYNEQF
TRBV29-1	.	12	TRBJ1-2	SVEVLIGSGGYT
TRBV18	.	11	TRBJ1-1	ASAGTTPREAF
TRBV7-6	.	12	TRBJ2-1	ASSLEVGSGEQF
TRBV7-8	.	13	TRBJ2-2	ASSPRDRNTGELF
TRBV6-5	.	11	TRBJ1-5	ASSYSVNQPQH
TRBV7-9	once	17	TRBJ2-2	ASSSTTRLAGVLTGELF
TRBV9	.	13	TRBJ2-7	ASSVATGTSYEQY